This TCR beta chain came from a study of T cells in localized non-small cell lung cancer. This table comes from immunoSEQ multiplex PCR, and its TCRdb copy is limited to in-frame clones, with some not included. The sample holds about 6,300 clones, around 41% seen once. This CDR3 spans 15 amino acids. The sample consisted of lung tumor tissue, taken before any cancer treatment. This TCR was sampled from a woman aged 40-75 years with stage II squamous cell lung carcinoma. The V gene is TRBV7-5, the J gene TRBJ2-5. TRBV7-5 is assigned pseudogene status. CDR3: CASRLGDGRQETQYF. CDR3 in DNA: TGTGCCAGCAGATTAGGGGACGGACGTCAAGAGACCCAGTACTTC.